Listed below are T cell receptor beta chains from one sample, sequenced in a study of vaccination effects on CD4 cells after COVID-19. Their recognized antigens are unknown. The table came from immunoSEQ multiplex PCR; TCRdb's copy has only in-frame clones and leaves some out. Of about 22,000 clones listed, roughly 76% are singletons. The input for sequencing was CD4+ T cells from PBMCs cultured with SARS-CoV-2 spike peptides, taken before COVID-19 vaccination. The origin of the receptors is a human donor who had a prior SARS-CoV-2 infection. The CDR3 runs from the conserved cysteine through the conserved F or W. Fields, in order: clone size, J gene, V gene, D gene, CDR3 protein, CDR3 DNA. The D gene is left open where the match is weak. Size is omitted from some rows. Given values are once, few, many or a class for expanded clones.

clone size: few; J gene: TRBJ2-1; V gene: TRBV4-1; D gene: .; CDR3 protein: CASSRERGPYNEQFF; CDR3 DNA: TGCGCCAGCAGCCGGGAAAGAGGGCCGTACAATGAGCAGTTCTTC
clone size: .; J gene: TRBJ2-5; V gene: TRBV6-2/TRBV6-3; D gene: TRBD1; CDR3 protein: CASSYRKDRGDQETQYF; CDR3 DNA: TGTGCCAGCAGTTACCGAAAGGACAGGGGAGACCAAGAGACCCAGTACTTC
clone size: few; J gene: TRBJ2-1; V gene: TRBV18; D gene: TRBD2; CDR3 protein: CASSSPTSGRTYNEQFF; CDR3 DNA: TGTGCCAGCTCGAGCCCGACTAGCGGGAGGACCTACAATGAGCAGTTCTTC
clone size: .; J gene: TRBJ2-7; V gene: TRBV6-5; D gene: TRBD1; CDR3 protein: CASRSISGQESEQYF; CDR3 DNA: TGTGCCAGCCGATCAATTTCCGGACAGGAGTCCGAGCAGTACTTC
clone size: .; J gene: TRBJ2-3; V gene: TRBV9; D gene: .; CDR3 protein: CASSVAPTVTDTQYF; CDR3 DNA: TGTGCCAGCAGCGTAGCGCCGACAGTCACAGATACGCAGTATTTT
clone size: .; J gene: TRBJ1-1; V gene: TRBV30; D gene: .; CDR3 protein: CARTAKGGPAFF; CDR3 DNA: TGTGCCCGGACGGCCAAGGGAGGACCGGCTTTCTTT
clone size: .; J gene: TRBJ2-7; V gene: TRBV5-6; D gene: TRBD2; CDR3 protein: CASLRGLAGGWVEQYF; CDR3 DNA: TGTGCTAGCTTAAGAGGGCTAGCGGGGGGATGGGTGGAGCAGTACTTC
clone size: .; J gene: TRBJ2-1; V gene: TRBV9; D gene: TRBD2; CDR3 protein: CASSEGLAAYNEQFF; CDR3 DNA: TGTGCCAGCAGCGAAGGACTAGCGGCCTACAATGAGCAGTTCTTC
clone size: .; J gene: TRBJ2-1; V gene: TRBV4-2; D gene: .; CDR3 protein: CASSQERSGALGNEQFF; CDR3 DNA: TGTGCCAGCAGCCAAGAGCGTTCAGGGGCATTGGGCAATGAGCAGTTCTTC
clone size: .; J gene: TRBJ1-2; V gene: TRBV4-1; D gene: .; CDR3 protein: CASSKGRGEGGYGYTF; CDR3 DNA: TGCGCCAGCAGTAAAGGGCGGGGAGAGGGGGGATATGGCTACACCTTC
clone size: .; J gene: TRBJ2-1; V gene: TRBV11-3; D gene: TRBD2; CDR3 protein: CASTTGLVVEQFF; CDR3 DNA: TGTGCCAGCACCACGGGACTAGTCGTTGAGCAGTTCTTC
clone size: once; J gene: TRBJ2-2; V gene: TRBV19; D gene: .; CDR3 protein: CASSADGRSNTGELFF; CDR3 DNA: TGTGCCAGTAGTGCCGACGGGCGGTCGAACACCGGGGAGCTGTTTTTT
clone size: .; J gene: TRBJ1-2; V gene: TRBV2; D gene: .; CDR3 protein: CASSQQGLYGYTF; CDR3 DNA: TGTGCCAGCAGTCAACAGGGCCTCTATGGCTACACCTTC
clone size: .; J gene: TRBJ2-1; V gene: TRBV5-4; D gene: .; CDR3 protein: CASSTTTLASNEQFF; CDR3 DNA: TGTGCCAGCAGCACCACGACCCTAGCGAGCAATGAGCAGTTCTTC
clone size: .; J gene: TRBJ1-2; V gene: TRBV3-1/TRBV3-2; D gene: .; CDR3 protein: CASSQDGETNGYTF; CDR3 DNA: TGTGCCAGCAGCCAAGACGGTGAAACTAATGGCTACACCTTC
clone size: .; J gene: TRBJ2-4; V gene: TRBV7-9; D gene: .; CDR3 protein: CASSPRGLDKNIQYF; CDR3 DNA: TGTGCCAGCAGCCCTCGCGGGCTGGACAAAAACATTCAGTACTTC
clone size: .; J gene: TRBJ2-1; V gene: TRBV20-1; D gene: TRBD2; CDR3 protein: CSASILGGRADEQFF; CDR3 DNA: TGCAGTGCTAGTATTCTTGGCGGGAGGGCGGATGAGCAGTTCTTC
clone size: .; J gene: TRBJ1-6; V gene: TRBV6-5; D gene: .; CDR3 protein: CASSYRESSYNSPLHF; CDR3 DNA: TGTGCCAGCAGTTATAGGGAGAGCTCCTATAATTCACCCCTCCACTTT
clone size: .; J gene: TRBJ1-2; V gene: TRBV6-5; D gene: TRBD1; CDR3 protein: CASRPGQDYGYTF; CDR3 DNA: TGTGCCAGCAGACCGGGACAGGACTATGGCTACACCTTC
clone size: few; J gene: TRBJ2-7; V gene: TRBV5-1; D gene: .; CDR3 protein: CASSGPGSSYEQYF; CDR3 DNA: TGCGCCAGCAGCGGGCCGGGGAGCTCCTACGAGCAGTACTTC
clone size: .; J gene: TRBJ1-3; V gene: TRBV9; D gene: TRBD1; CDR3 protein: CASSGTGGLGNTIYF; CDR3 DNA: TGTGCCAGCAGTGGGACAGGGGGACTTGGAAACACCATATATTTT
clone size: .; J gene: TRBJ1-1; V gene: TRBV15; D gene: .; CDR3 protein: CATSRGDITNTEAFF; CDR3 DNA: TGTGCCACCAGCAGAGGGGACATTACCAACACTGAAGCTTTCTTT
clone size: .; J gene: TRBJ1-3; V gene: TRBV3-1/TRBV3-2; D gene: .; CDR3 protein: CASSQVGRSYSGNTIYF; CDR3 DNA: TGTGCCAGCAGCCAAGTTGGCCGGTCTTACTCTGGAAACACCATATATTTT
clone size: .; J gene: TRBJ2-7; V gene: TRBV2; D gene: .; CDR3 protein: CASSGTYISSYEQYF; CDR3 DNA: TGTGCCAGCAGTGGGACCTACATTAGCTCCTACGAGCAGTACTTC
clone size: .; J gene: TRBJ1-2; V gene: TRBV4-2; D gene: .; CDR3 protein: CASSQANYGYTF; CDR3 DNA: TGTGCCAGCAGCCAAGCAAACTATGGCTACACCTTC
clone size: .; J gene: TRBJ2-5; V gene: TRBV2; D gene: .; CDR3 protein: CATSGLALETQYF; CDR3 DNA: TGTGCCACATCTGGCCTAGCTCTCGAGACCCAGTACTTC
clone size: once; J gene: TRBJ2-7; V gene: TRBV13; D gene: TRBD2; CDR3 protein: CASSLSGTPSYEQYF; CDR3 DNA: TGTGCCAGCAGCCTTAGCGGGACTCCCTCCTACGAGCAGTACTTC
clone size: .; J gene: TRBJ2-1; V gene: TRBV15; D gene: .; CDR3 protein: CATSRVDRDEQFF; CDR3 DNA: TGTGCCACCAGCAGAGTCGACAGAGATGAGCAGTTCTTC
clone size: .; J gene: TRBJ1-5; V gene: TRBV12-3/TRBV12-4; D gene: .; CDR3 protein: CASSFRGRPPQHF; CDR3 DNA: TGTGCCAGCAGTTTCCGGGGGCGACCCCCCCAGCATTTT
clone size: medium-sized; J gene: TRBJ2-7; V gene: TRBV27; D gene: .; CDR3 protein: CASSSRVRGGYEQYF; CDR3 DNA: TGTGCCAGCAGTTCCAGGGTTAGGGGTGGCTACGAGCAGTACTTC
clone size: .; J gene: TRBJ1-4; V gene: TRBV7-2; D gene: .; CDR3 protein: CASSLVWGEKLFF; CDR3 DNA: TGTGCCAGCAGCTTAGTGTGGGGAGAAAAACTGTTTTTT
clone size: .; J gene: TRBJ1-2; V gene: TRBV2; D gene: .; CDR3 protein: CASSEALGREDLSGTF; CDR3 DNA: TGTGCCAGCAGTGAAGCGCTTGGCAGGGAGGACCTTTCGGGGACCTTC
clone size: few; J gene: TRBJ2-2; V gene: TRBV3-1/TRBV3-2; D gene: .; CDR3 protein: CASSQARAGLFF; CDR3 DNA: TGTGCCAGCAGCCAAGCTCGCGCGGGGCTGTTTTTT
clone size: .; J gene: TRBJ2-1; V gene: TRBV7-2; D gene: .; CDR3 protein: CASSTGMTYNEQFF; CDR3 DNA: TGTGCCAGCAGCACAGGGATGACCTACAATGAGCAGTTCTTC
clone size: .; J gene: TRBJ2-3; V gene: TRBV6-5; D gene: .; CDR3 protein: CASSLALASDTQYF; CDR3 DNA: TGTGCCAGCAGTCTAGCGTTGGCCTCAGATACGCAGTATTTT
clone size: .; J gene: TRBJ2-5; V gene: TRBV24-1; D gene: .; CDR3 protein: CATSDLRGVAGGRETQYF; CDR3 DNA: TGTGCCACCAGTGATTTGCGGGGGGTTGCCGGGGGCCGGGAGACCCAGTACTTC
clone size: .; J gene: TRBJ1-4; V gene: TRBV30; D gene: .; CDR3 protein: CAWSVGQPNEKLFF; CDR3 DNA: TGTGCCTGGAGTGTAGGTCAGCCAAATGAAAAACTGTTTTTT
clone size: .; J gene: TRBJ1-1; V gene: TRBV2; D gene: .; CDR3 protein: CASSTGNTEAFF; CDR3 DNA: TGTGCCAGCTCGACAGGTAACACTGAAGCTTTCTTT
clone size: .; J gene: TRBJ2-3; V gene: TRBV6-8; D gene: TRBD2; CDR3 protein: CASSYRDRGSGGLAGGSPDTQYF; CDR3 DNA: TGTGCCAGCAGTTACCGGGACAGAGGGTCCGGGGGACTAGCGGGAGGGAGCCCAGATACGCAGTATTTT
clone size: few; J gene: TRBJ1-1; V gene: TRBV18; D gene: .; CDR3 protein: CASSPRWGENTEAFF; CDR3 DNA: TGTGCCAGCTCACCAAGGTGGGGCGAGAACACTGAAGCTTTCTTT
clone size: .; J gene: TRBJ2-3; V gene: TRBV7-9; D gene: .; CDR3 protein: CASSLDGGGTDTQYF; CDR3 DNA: TGTGCCAGCAGCTTAGATGGAGGGGGGACAGATACGCAGTATTTT
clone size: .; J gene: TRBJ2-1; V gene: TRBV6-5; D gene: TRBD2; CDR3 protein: CASSKRGAFNEQFF; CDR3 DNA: TGTGCCAGCAGTAAGCGGGGGGCGTTCAATGAGCAGTTCTTC